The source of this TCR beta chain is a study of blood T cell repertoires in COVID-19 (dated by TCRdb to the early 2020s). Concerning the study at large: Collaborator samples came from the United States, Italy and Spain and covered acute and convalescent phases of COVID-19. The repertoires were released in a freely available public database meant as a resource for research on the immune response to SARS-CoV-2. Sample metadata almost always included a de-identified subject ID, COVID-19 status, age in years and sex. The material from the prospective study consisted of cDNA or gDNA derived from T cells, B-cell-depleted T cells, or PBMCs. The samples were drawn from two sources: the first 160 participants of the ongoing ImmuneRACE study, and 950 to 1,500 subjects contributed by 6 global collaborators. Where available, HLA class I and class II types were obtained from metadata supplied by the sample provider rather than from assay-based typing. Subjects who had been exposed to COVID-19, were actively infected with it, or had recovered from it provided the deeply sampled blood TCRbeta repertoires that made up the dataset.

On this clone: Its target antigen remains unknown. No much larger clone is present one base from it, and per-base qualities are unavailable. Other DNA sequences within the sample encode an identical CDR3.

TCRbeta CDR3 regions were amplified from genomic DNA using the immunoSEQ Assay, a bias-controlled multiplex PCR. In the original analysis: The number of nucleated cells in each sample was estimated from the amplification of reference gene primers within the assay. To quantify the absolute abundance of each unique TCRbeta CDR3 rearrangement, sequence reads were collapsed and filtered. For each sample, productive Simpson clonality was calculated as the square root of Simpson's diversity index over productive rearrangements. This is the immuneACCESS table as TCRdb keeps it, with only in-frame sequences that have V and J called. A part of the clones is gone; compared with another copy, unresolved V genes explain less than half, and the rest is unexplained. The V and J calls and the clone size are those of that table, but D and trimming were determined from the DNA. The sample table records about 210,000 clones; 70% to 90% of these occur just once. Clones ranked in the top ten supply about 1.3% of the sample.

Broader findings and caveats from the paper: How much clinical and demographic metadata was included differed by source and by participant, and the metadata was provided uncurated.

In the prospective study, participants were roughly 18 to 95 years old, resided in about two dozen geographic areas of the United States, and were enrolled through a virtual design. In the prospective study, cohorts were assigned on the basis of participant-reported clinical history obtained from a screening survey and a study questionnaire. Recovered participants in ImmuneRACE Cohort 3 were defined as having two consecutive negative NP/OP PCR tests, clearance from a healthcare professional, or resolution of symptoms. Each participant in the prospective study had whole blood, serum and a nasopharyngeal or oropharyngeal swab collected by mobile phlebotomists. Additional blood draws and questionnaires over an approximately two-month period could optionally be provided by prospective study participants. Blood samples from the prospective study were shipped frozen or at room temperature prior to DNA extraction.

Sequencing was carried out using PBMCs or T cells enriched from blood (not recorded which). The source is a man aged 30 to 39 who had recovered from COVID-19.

The CDR3 protein is CSARQGYEQYF. The base sequence is TGCAGTGCTAGACAGGGCTACGAGCAGTACTTC. This chain joins TRBV20-1 to TRBJ2-7; possibly the D gene is TRBD1, per 5 matching bases. Deletion took 2 bases off V and 3 bases off J, with a span of 5 bases between the germline ends. From a lookup of the germline V gene (reference sequence), CDR1 and CDR2 are DFQATT and SNEGSKA. The CDR3 covers 11 residues, taking in both the cysteine and the phenylalanine. Here the CDR3 DNA is all that survives: 33 bases in frame from base 1.